This entry features one T cell receptor (beta chain) sequence. Its antigen is not identified. Per germline, CDR1 WNHNN and CDR2 SYGVQD (reference sequence). Trimming removed 6 bases from V and 6 bases from J, with 13 bases in between. The CDR3 runs 13 residues. Every immunoSEQ plate was one replicate of a subset's evenly spread DNA. TCRdb's copy holds only in-frame clones and misses some; the assay was immunoSEQ multiplex PCR. The sample includes approximately 2.4 million clones, under 97% of them seen just once. These data originate in a study of shared clonotypes between healthy human individuals. Study details: Three plates each covered CD4 naive and memory; CD8 naive two, CD8 memory one. Findings and limits, study-wide: Four donors shared approximately 5% of their naive CD4 clonotypes. The authors expected sequencing depth to affect clonotype sharing among donors.

This chain connects TRBV10-1 to TRBJ2-3; possibly TRBD1 for D (5 bases). The sequencing input was naive CD4+ T cells sorted from blood. Regarding subset: CD45RA+ positively selected. This sequence originates from a man aged 18 to 30 in good health. The CDR3 DNA reads as TGCGCCAGCAGCGCTAGGACAACGGATACGCAGTATTTT. Translation: CASSARTTDTQYF.